This T cell receptor beta chain comes out of a study of blood T cell repertoires in COVID-19. Study-wide context: COVID-19 samples from acute and convalescent phases originated in the United States, Italy and Spain.

Sequencing used immunoSEQ multiplex PCR; TCRdb keeps in-frame clones, though not all of them. Of approximately 200,000 clones in the sample, about 82% were seen once. Participants had their cohort set by participant-reported clinical history. Recovered status applied to Cohort 3 donors who had two consecutive negative PCRs. It also applied to those with clearance or with symptom resolution. In germline, CDR1 is MGHRA, CDR2 YSYEKL. The V gene lost 2 bases and the J gene lost 5 bases, with 18 bases spanning the gap. The CDR3 has 17 residues. The origin of this receptor is a woman aged 25 to 39 who had recovered from COVID-19. Sample: PBMCs or T cells enriched from blood (not recorded which). The rearrangement links TRBV4-1 to TRBJ2-2; TRBD2 is a possible D gene (7 bases). The CDR3 DNA follows: TGCGCCAGCAGCCAATTCTGGGGGCGGGAGACGACCGGGGAGCTGTTTTTT. This translates into CASSQFWGRETTGELFF.